The 7 T cell receptor beta chains reported below all come from one sample, sequenced in a study of shared clonotypes between healthy human individuals. Method: immunoSEQ multiplex PCR; TCRdb's copy keeps in-frame clones and lacks some. Of hundreds of thousands of clones in the sample, approximately 95% were seen once. Selected positively for CCR7 and CD45RO-negative, naive CD8 cells excluded terminally differentiated effector memory CD45RA+ cells. The sample taken for sequencing was naive CD8+ T cells sorted from blood. Receptors were obtained from a woman aged 25 to 39 in good health.

The rearrangement links TRBV5-1 to TRBJ2-7; weak D call: TRBD2 (6 bases). Per germline, CDR1 SGHRS and CDR2 YFSETQ. V was shortened by 0 bases and J by 3 bases, with 13 bases between the two germline ends. The CDR3 extends over 15 amino acids. In DNA form, the CDR3 reads TGCGCCAGCAGCTTGGTTGCGGGGCGGTACTACGAGCAGTACTTC. This sequence encodes CASSLVAGRYYEQYF.

The rearrangement links TRBV5-1 to TRBJ2-1, with 7 bases lining up with TRBD2. Germline values: CDR1 SGHRS, CDR2 YFSETQ. The CDR3 loop spans 16 amino acids. V shed 3 bases, J shed 0 bases, and the junction held 6 bases outside the gene matches. The CDR3 here is CASSWGLFSSYNEQFF. CDR3 DNA sequence: TGCGCCAGCAGCTGGGGACTATTTAGCTCCTACAATGAGCAGTTCTTC.

V gene TRBV6-6 combines with J gene TRBJ2-7; TRBD1 is a possible D gene (5 bases). Germline V gene data show CDR1 as MNHNY and CDR2 as SVGAGI (reference sequence). Trimming cost V 0 bases and J 2 bases, with 11 bases left between them. The CDR3 covers 15 residues. CDR3 in amino acids: CASSYSSGYPYEQYF. The CDR3 DNA reads TGTGCCAGCAGTTACTCGTCAGGGTATCCCTACGAGCAGTACTTC.

The chain couples TRBV5-5 to TRBJ2-7; D possibly corresponds to TRBD2 (6 bases). Germline CDR1 reads SGHKS; CDR2 reads YYEKEE (reference sequence). The CDR3 contains 14 residues. V gave up 0 bases and J gave up 7 bases, with 14 bases separating them. CDR3 in amino acids: CASSLVTAREEQYF. The DNA of the CDR3 is TGTGCCAGCAGCTTGGTAACTGCTCGGGAGGAGCAGTACTTC.

This clone was recorded only once. This chain joins TRBV7-9 and TRBJ2-2; 7 nucleotides line up with TRBD2. The V gene end was trimmed by 5 bases and the J gene end by 0 bases; junction bases not matched to a gene: 12. Germline CDR1 is SEHNR and CDR2 is FQNEAQ (reference sequence). The CDR3 has 18 residues. DNA of the CDR3: TGTGCCAGCAGCCAGTCCCGGGGGAGGGCCTCGAACACCGGGGAGCTGTTTTTT. Translating gives CASSQSRGRASNTGELFF.

The gene calls are TRBV4-1 and TRBJ1-1; D possibly corresponds to TRBD1 (6 bases). Trimming took off 1 base at V and 1 base at J, with 10 bases between the two ends. The CDR3 has 15 residues. Germline CDR1 and CDR2: MGHRA and YSYEKL. This CDR3 is CASSQGTVANTEAFF. CDR3 in DNA: TGCGCCAGCAGCCAAGGGACAGTGGCGAACACTGAAGCTTTCTTT.

J is TRBJ2-5 and V is TRBV7-9, with D perhaps assigned TRBD1 or TRBD2 (6 bases each). Trimming cost V 6 bases and J 4 bases, with 15 bases left between them. Germline lookup yields CDR1 SEHNR and CDR2 FQNEAQ (reference sequence). The CDR3 is 14 amino acids. CDR3 amino acids: CASSPIGGLETQYF. CDR3 coding DNA: TGTGCCAGCAGTCCTATCGGGGGCCTAGAGACCCAGTACTTC.